This is a list of T cell receptor beta chains from one sample in a study of blood T cell repertoires in COVID-19. Here immunoSEQ multiplex PCR was the method, and the copy in TCRdb shows in-frame clones only, minus some. The repertoire holds some 350,000 clones, with 88% as singletons. Material for sequencing was peripheral blood. The receptors were sampled from an older woman with COVID-19, enrolled during active disease. Each CDR3 is given with its conserved first and last residue. D genes are given only for firm matches. Part of the rows lack a size; the others show once, few, many or a class for expanded clones.

V gene: TRBV27
CDR3 length: 18
D gene: TRBD2
clone size: NA
J gene: TRBJ2-3
CDR3 protein: CASSSLTSGGASTDTQYF
CDR3 DNA: TGTGCCAGCAGTTCATTGACTAGCGGGGGGGCTAGCACAGATACGCAGTATTTT

V gene: TRBV10-2
CDR3 length: 14
D gene: NA
clone size: NA
J gene: TRBJ2-4
CDR3 protein: CASSETGWKNIQYF
CDR3 DNA: TGCGCCAGCAGTGAGACAGGGTGGAAAAACATTCAGTACTTC

V gene: TRBV5-1
CDR3 length: 14
D gene: NA
clone size: NA
J gene: TRBJ2-1
CDR3 protein: CASSLGLSTNEQFF
CDR3 DNA: TGCGCCAGCAGCTTGGGACTATCGACAAATGAGCAGTTCTTC

V gene: TRBV3-1/TRBV3-2
CDR3 length: 16
D gene: TRBD2
clone size: NA
J gene: TRBJ2-7
CDR3 protein: CASSQDPVSGGEIEYF
CDR3 DNA: TGTGCCAGCAGCCAAGATCCGGTTAGCGGGGGGGAGATCGAGTACTTC

V gene: TRBV30
CDR3 length: 14
D gene: TRBD2
clone size: NA
J gene: TRBJ2-7
CDR3 protein: CAWTRGGYGDEQYF
CDR3 DNA: TGTGCCTGGACCCGGGGGGGGTATGGCGACGAGCAGTACTTC

V gene: TRBV5-1
CDR3 length: 14
D gene: TRBD2
clone size: NA
J gene: TRBJ2-1
CDR3 protein: CASSLSLAGNEQFF
CDR3 DNA: TGCGCCAGCAGCTTGAGCCTAGCGGGGAATGAGCAGTTCTTC

V gene: TRBV18
CDR3 length: 14
D gene: TRBD1
clone size: NA
J gene: TRBJ1-5
CDR3 protein: CASSLTGYDQPQHF
CDR3 DNA: TGTGCCAGCTCCCTGACAGGGTACGATCAGCCCCAGCATTTT

V gene: TRBV6-6
CDR3 length: 15
D gene: TRBD1
clone size: NA
J gene: TRBJ1-3
CDR3 protein: CASSRQGGPGNTIYF
CDR3 DNA: TGTGCCAGCAGCCGCCAGGGGGGACCTGGAAACACCATATATTTT

V gene: TRBV3-1/TRBV3-2
CDR3 length: 11
D gene: NA
clone size: NA
J gene: TRBJ1-1
CDR3 protein: CASSQQGGAFF
CDR3 DNA: TGTGCCAGCAGCCAACAAGGGGGAGCTTTCTTT

V gene: TRBV4-2
CDR3 length: 18
D gene: TRBD1
clone size: NA
J gene: TRBJ1-3
CDR3 protein: CASSLVLRGLYSGNTIYF
CDR3 DNA: TGTGCCAGCAGCCTCGTACTCAGGGGGCTCTACTCTGGAAACACCATATATTTT

V gene: TRBV24-1
CDR3 length: 16
D gene: TRBD2
clone size: NA
J gene: TRBJ2-3
CDR3 protein: CATSDLPGGATDTQYF
CDR3 DNA: TGTGCCACCAGTGATTTGCCGGGGGGGGCAACAGATACGCAGTATTTT

V gene: TRBV7-2
CDR3 length: 14
D gene: NA
clone size: NA
J gene: TRBJ1-3
CDR3 protein: CASSFTVSGNTIYF
CDR3 DNA: TGTGCCAGCAGCTTCACAGTCTCTGGAAACACCATATATTTT

V gene: TRBV6-5
CDR3 length: 12
D gene: NA
clone size: NA
J gene: TRBJ2-2
CDR3 protein: CASTPGTGELFF
CDR3 DNA: TGTGCCAGCACCCCGGGAACCGGGGAGCTGTTTTTT

V gene: TRBV5-6
CDR3 length: 14
D gene: NA
clone size: NA
J gene: TRBJ1-6
CDR3 protein: CASSSSGSLEPLHF
CDR3 DNA: TGTGCCAGCAGCTCTTCAGGGTCTTTAGAACCCCTCCACTTT

V gene: TRBV7-7
CDR3 length: 15
D gene: NA
clone size: NA
J gene: TRBJ2-5
CDR3 protein: CASSTRVEGGETQYF
CDR3 DNA: TGTGCCAGCAGCACCAGGGTTGAGGGAGGAGAGACCCAGTACTTC

V gene: TRBV28
CDR3 length: 15
D gene: NA
clone size: NA
J gene: TRBJ1-4
CDR3 protein: CASRLGGSTNEKLFF
CDR3 DNA: TGTGCCAGCAGGCTCGGAGGGTCAACTAATGAAAAACTGTTTTTT

V gene: TRBV20-1
CDR3 length: 11
D gene: NA
clone size: few
J gene: TRBJ2-1
CDR3 protein: CSAATGVGQFF
CDR3 DNA: TGCAGTGCGGCGACGGGAGTGGGGCAGTTCTTC

V gene: TRBV19
CDR3 length: 15
D gene: TRBD2
clone size: NA
J gene: TRBJ2-7
CDR3 protein: CASSTTLAGSYEQYF
CDR3 DNA: TGTGCCAGTAGTACCACACTAGCGGGGTCCTACGAGCAGTACTTC

V gene: TRBV29-1
CDR3 length: 13
D gene: NA
clone size: NA
J gene: TRBJ2-7
CDR3 protein: CSVGGQGLHEQYF
CDR3 DNA: TGCAGCGTTGGTGGTCAGGGGCTCCACGAGCAGTACTTC

V gene: TRBV19
CDR3 length: 15
D gene: TRBD1
clone size: NA
J gene: TRBJ1-3
CDR3 protein: CATHRGQGPGNTIYF
CDR3 DNA: TGTGCCACCCACCGGGGACAGGGACCTGGAAACACCATATATTTT

V gene: TRBV2
CDR3 length: 15
D gene: NA
clone size: NA
J gene: TRBJ1-5
CDR3 protein: CASSEARQNNQPQHF
CDR3 DNA: TGTGCCAGCAGTGAAGCACGTCAGAACAATCAGCCCCAGCATTTT

V gene: TRBV20-1
CDR3 length: 12
D gene: NA
clone size: NA
J gene: TRBJ1-2
CDR3 protein: CSASRGPGGYTF
CDR3 DNA: TGCAGTGCTAGTAGGGGCCCGGGTGGCTACACCTTC

V gene: TRBV24-1
CDR3 length: 15
D gene: TRBD1
clone size: once
J gene: TRBJ1-4
CDR3 protein: CATSDPSTGGEKLFF
CDR3 DNA: TGTGCCACCAGTGACCCATCGACAGGGGGGGAAAAACTGTTTTTT

V gene: TRBV5-4
CDR3 length: 15
D gene: NA
clone size: NA
J gene: TRBJ2-5
CDR3 protein: CASSSGTQAWETQYF
CDR3 DNA: TGTGCCAGCAGCTCCGGGACTCAAGCCTGGGAGACCCAGTACTTC

V gene: TRBV18
CDR3 length: 16
D gene: TRBD1
clone size: once
J gene: TRBJ1-1
CDR3 protein: CASSPARQGAGTEAFF
CDR3 DNA: TGTGCCAGCTCACCCGCAAGACAGGGAGCCGGCACTGAAGCTTTCTTT

V gene: TRBV7-8
CDR3 length: 14
D gene: NA
clone size: NA
J gene: TRBJ1-6
CDR3 protein: CASSLPGNNSPLHF
CDR3 DNA: TGTGCCAGCAGCTTGCCGGGGAATAATTCACCCCTCCACTTT

V gene: TRBV7-2
CDR3 length: 15
D gene: NA
clone size: once
J gene: TRBJ2-7
CDR3 protein: CASSLRTVGTYEQYF
CDR3 DNA: TGTGCCAGCAGCTTAAGGACAGTTGGAACCTACGAGCAGTACTTC

V gene: TRBV7-2
CDR3 length: 13
D gene: NA
clone size: NA
J gene: TRBJ1-1
CDR3 protein: CASSFTRDTEAFF
CDR3 DNA: TGTGCCAGCAGCTTTACCCGGGATACTGAAGCTTTCTTT

V gene: TRBV7-3
CDR3 length: 13
D gene: NA
clone size: NA
J gene: TRBJ1-1
CDR3 protein: CASSLTGEAEAFF
CDR3 DNA: TGTGCCAGCAGCTTAACAGGGGAAGCTGAAGCTTTCTTT

V gene: TRBV7-9
CDR3 length: 15
D gene: NA
clone size: NA
J gene: TRBJ1-4
CDR3 protein: CASRSHTGSHEKLFF
CDR3 DNA: TGTGCCAGCAGATCCCACACAGGGAGTCACGAAAAACTGTTTTTT

V gene: TRBV6-5
CDR3 length: 15
D gene: TRBD2
clone size: NA
J gene: TRBJ2-7
CDR3 protein: CATQSRGGPTYEQYF
CDR3 DNA: TGTGCCACCCAATCACGGGGGGGACCAACCTACGAGCAGTACTTC

V gene: TRBV27
CDR3 length: 14
D gene: NA
clone size: NA
J gene: TRBJ1-6
CDR3 protein: CASSPAGLISPLHF
CDR3 DNA: TGTGCCAGCAGCCCCGCAGGGTTGATTTCCCCCCTCCACTTT

V gene: TRBV7-9
CDR3 length: 16
D gene: TRBD1
clone size: NA
J gene: TRBJ1-6
CDR3 protein: CASSSIGQEGGSPLHF
CDR3 DNA: TGTGCCAGCAGCTCTATAGGACAGGAGGGTGGTTCACCCCTCCACTTT

V gene: TRBV7-9
CDR3 length: 14
D gene: NA
clone size: NA
J gene: TRBJ1-1
CDR3 protein: CASSLVVGSAEAFF
CDR3 DNA: TGTGCCAGCAGCTTAGTCGTGGGTAGCGCTGAAGCTTTCTTT

V gene: TRBV27
CDR3 length: 16
D gene: NA
clone size: NA
J gene: TRBJ2-1
CDR3 protein: CASSLLRDTPGGEQFF
CDR3 DNA: TGTGCCAGCAGTTTGCTCCGGGACACCCCCGGAGGTGAGCAGTTCTTC

V gene: TRBV29-1
CDR3 length: 13
D gene: NA
clone size: NA
J gene: TRBJ1-1
CDR3 protein: CSVDLNRNTEAFF
CDR3 DNA: TGCAGCGTTGATTTGAACAGGAACACTGAAGCTTTCTTT

V gene: TRBV5-1
CDR3 length: 18
D gene: TRBD1
clone size: NA
J gene: TRBJ2-4
CDR3 protein: CASSWPGQGAGAKNIQYF
CDR3 DNA: TGCGCCAGCAGTTGGCCGGGACAGGGGGCTGGGGCCAAAAACATTCAGTACTTC

V gene: TRBV5-1
CDR3 length: 14
D gene: NA
clone size: NA
J gene: TRBJ1-4
CDR3 protein: CASSEEGTNEKLFF
CDR3 DNA: TGCGCCAGCAGCGAGGAGGGTACTAATGAAAAACTGTTTTTT

V gene: TRBV5-1
CDR3 length: 14
D gene: NA
clone size: NA
J gene: TRBJ1-5
CDR3 protein: CASSLGGARQPQHF
CDR3 DNA: TGCGCCAGCAGCTTAGGGGGGGCACGTCAGCCCCAGCATTTT

V gene: TRBV28
CDR3 length: 13
D gene: NA
clone size: NA
J gene: TRBJ1-2
CDR3 protein: CATFGGSFYGYTF
CDR3 DNA: TGTGCCACCTTTGGGGGGTCCTTCTATGGCTACACCTTC

V gene: TRBV18
CDR3 length: 15
D gene: NA
clone size: few
J gene: TRBJ2-7
CDR3 protein: CASSPRRQGGHEQYF
CDR3 DNA: TGTGCCAGCTCACCAAGGCGGCAGGGTGGCCACGAGCAGTACTTC

V gene: TRBV12-5
CDR3 length: 11
D gene: NA
clone size: NA
J gene: TRBJ1-1
CDR3 protein: CASGLAGEAFF
CDR3 DNA: TGTGCTAGTGGTTTGGCGGGGGAAGCTTTCTTT

V gene: TRBV7-2
CDR3 length: 13
D gene: NA
clone size: NA
J gene: TRBJ1-1
CDR3 protein: CASSLARQPEAFF
CDR3 DNA: TGTGCCAGCAGCTTAGCCCGACAGCCCGAAGCTTTCTTT

V gene: TRBV4-2
CDR3 length: 15
D gene: TRBD1
clone size: NA
J gene: TRBJ1-4
CDR3 protein: CASSQDNRGAEKLFF
CDR3 DNA: TGTGCCAGCAGCCAAGATAACAGGGGAGCTGAAAAACTGTTTTTT

V gene: TRBV27
CDR3 length: 13
D gene: NA
clone size: NA
J gene: TRBJ1-1
CDR3 protein: CASSLSSGSKAFF
CDR3 DNA: TGTGCCAGCAGTTTATCATCGGGATCTAAAGCTTTCTTT

V gene: TRBV7-8
CDR3 length: 15
D gene: NA
clone size: NA
J gene: TRBJ1-6
CDR3 protein: CASSWSSSYNSPLHF
CDR3 DNA: TGTGCCAGCAGCTGGAGTTCCTCCTATAATTCACCCCTCCACTTT

V gene: TRBV3-1/TRBV3-2
CDR3 length: 16
D gene: TRBD2
clone size: NA
J gene: TRBJ2-7
CDR3 protein: CASSQEQAGGPQEQYF
CDR3 DNA: TGTGCCAGCAGCCAAGAACAAGCGGGGGGGCCTCAAGAGCAGTACTTC

V gene: TRBV4-3
CDR3 length: 17
D gene: NA
clone size: NA
J gene: TRBJ2-7
CDR3 protein: CASSLYRDIRGSYEQYF
CDR3 DNA: TGCGCCAGCAGCCTCTACAGGGACATTCGAGGGTCCTACGAGCAGTACTTC

V gene: TRBV7-9
CDR3 length: 16
D gene: TRBD1
clone size: NA
J gene: TRBJ1-1
CDR3 protein: CASISTGRYGGTEAFF
CDR3 DNA: TGTGCCAGCATATCGACAGGGCGTTACGGAGGAACTGAAGCTTTCTTT

V gene: TRBV27
CDR3 length: 13
D gene: NA
clone size: NA
J gene: TRBJ1-6
CDR3 protein: CASSLESYSPLHF
CDR3 DNA: TGTGCCAGCAGTTTAGAGAGTTATTCACCCCTCCACTTT

V gene: TRBV2
CDR3 length: 15
D gene: NA
clone size: NA
J gene: TRBJ1-3
CDR3 protein: CASSNDRGSGNTIYF
CDR3 DNA: TGTGCCAGCAGCAACGACAGAGGCTCTGGAAACACCATATATTTT

V gene: TRBV6-6
CDR3 length: 13
D gene: NA
clone size: NA
J gene: TRBJ1-1
CDR3 protein: CASSYKGLVEAFF
CDR3 DNA: TGTGCCAGCAGTTACAAGGGGTTGGTTGAAGCTTTCTTT

V gene: TRBV7-2
CDR3 length: 13
D gene: TRBD1
clone size: NA
J gene: TRBJ1-6
CDR3 protein: CATGTGVRSPLHF
CDR3 DNA: TGTGCCACAGGGACAGGGGTAAGATCACCCCTCCACTTT

V gene: TRBV5-1
CDR3 length: 15
D gene: NA
clone size: NA
J gene: TRBJ2-1
CDR3 protein: CASSPAGQLYNEQFF
CDR3 DNA: TGCGCCAGCAGCCCTGCGGGACAGTTATACAATGAGCAGTTCTTC